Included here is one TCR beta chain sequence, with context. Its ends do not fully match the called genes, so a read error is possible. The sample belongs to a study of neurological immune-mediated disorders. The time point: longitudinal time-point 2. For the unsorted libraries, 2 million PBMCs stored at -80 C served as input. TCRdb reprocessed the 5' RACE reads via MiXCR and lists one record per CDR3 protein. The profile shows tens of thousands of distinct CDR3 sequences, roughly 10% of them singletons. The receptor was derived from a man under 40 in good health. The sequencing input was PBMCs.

CDR3 sequence (DNA): TGCACCAGCGGTAAGGGACTATTCCACAATGAGCAGTTCTTC. Its translation is CTSGKGLFHNEQFF. The rearrangement links TRBV5-1 to TRBJ2-1; 7 bases are a match to TRBD2. This CDR3 comprises 14 residues. Germline CDR1 SGHRS, CDR2 YFSETQ.